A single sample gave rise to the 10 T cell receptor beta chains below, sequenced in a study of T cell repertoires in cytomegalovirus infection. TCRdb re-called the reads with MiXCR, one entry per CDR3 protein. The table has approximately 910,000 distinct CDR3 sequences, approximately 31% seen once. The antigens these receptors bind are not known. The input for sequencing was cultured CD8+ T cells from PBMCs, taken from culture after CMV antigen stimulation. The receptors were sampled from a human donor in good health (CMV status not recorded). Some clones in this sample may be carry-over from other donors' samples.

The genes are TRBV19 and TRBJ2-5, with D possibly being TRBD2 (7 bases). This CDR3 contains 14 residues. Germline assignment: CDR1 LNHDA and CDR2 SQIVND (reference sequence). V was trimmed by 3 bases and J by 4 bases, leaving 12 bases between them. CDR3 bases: TGTGCCAGTAGTATTCGGGGGGCTGCAGAGACCCAGTACTTC. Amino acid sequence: CASSIRGAAETQYF.

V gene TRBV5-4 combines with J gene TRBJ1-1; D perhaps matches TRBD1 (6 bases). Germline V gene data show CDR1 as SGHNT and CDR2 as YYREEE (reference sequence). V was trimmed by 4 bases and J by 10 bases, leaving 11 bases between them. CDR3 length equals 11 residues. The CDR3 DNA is TGTGCCAGCAGCACAGGGACCGGAGCTTTCTTT. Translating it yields CASSTGTGAFF.

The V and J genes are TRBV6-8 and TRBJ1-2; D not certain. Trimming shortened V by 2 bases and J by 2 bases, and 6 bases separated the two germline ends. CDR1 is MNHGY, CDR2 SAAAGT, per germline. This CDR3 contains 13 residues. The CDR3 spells CASSYTENYGYTF. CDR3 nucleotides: TGTGCCAGCAGTTACACAGAGAACTATGGCTACACCTTC.

The DNA of the CDR3 is TGTGCCACCAGCAGAGAGTGGCGGGGGGCTGGTACAGATACGCAGTATTTT. This translates into CATSREWRGAGTDTQYF. The chain couples TRBV15 to TRBJ2-3; TRBD2 matches 8 bases. Trimming at V came to 0 bases and at J to 3 bases, leaving 8 bases not matched to a gene. Germline V lookup: CDR1 LNHNV, CDR2 YYDKDF (reference sequence). The CDR3 contains 17 residues.

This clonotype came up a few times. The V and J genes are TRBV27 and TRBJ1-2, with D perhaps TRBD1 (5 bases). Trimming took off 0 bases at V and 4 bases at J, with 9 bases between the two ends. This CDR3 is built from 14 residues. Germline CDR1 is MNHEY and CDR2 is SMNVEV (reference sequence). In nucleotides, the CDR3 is TGTGCCAGCAGTTTATCGATCGACAGCTATGGCTACACCTTC. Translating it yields CASSLSIDSYGYTF.

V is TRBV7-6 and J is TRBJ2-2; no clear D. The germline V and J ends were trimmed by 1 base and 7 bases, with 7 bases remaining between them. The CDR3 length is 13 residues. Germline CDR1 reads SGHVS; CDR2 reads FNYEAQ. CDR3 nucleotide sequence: TGTGCCAGCAGCTTAGACACTGACGGGGAGCTGTTTTTT. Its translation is CASSLDTDGELFF.

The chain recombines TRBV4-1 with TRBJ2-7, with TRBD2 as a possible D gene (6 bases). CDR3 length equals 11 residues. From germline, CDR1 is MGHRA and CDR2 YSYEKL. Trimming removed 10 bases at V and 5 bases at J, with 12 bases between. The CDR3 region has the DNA TGCGCCACCGGGCGGGGAAACGAGCAGTACTTC. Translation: CATGRGNEQYF.

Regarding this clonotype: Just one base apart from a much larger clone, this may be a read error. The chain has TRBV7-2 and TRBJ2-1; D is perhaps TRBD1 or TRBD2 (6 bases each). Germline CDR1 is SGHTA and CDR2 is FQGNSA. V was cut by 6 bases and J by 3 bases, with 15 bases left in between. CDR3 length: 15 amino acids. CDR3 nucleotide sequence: TGTGCCAGCAGATATGGAGGGGGGCTCTACAATGAGCAGTTCTTC. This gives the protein CASRYGGGLYNEQFF.

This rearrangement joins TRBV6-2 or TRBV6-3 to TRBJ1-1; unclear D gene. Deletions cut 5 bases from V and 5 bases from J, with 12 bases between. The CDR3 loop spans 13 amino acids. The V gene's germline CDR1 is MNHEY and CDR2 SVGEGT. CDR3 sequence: CASSLFRVTEAFF. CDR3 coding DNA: TGTGCCAGCAGTCTCTTCCGGGTGACTGAAGCTTTCTTT.

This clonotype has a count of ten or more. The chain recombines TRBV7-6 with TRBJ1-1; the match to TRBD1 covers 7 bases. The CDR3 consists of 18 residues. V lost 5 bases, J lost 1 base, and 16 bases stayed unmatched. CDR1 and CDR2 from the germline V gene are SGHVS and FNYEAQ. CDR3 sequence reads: CASSIAEIRGAGNTEAFF. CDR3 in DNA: TGTGCCAGCAGCATTGCGGAGATCAGGGGGGCCGGGAACACTGAAGCTTTCTTT.